The 14 T cell receptor beta chains given below trace back to one sample, sequenced in a study of shared clonotypes between healthy human individuals. Assay: immunoSEQ multiplex PCR; the TCRdb copy retains only in-frame clones and omits some. This table has approximately 720,000 clones, 60% to 80% appearing once. Sequencing was carried out using memory CD4+ T cells sorted from blood. Subset denoted: CD45RA-negative fraction. The receptors here all came from a woman in her twenties or thirties in good health.

This chain connects TRBV13 to TRBJ2-3, with TRBD1 as a possible D gene (6 bases). The CDR3 loop spans 17 amino acids. V lost 8 bases and J lost 2, with 23 bases in between. The germline V gene encodes CDR1 PRHDT and CDR2 FYEKMQ (reference sequence). The CDR3 spells CASGYAHRDRPTDTQYF. The CDR3, as DNA: TGTGCCAGCGGATACGCCCACAGGGACCGTCCCACAGATACGCAGTATTTT.

This chain links TRBV18 with TRBJ1-2, with a weak D call TRBD1 (5 bases). Trimming took 3 bases from V and 0 from J, leaving 14 bases between them. Per the germline V gene, CDR1 is KGHSH and CDR2 is LQKENI. The CDR3 has 16 amino acids. CDR3 sequence (DNA): TGTGCCAGCTCACCCTCCGCGGGGGTAGCTAACTATGGCTACACCTTC. As protein: CASSPSAGVANYGYTF.

In this sample, this clone turned up many times. The chain employs TRBV2 and TRBJ2-3; 7 nucleotides agree with TRBD2. CDR1 and CDR2 (germline): SNHLY, FYNNEI. CDR3 length: 15 residues. V was clipped by 7 bases and J by 2 bases; unmatched bases: 9. Here the CDR3 DNA reads TGTGCCAGCACCCCTGCGAGACTAGCCACAGATACGCAGTATTTT. It encodes CASTPARLATDTQYF.

In this sample, this clone turned up many times. The sample holds other DNA sequences that translate to the same CDR3. This sequence joins TRBV2 and TRBJ1-2; D unclear. This CDR3 is built from 14 residues. CDR1 SNHLY and CDR2 FYNNEI come from the germline V gene. The germline V and J ends were trimmed by 0 bases and 2 bases, with 7 bases remaining between them. CDR3 region: CASSEADTNYGYTF. The CDR3 DNA is TGTGCCAGCAGTGAAGCCGACACAAACTATGGCTACACCTTC. The entire variable domain, with the rest obtained from reference TRBV2 and TRBJ1-2, is as follows: EPEVTQTPSHQVTQMGQEVILRCVPISNHLYFYWYRQILGQKVEFLVSFYNNEISEKSEIFDDQFSVERPDGSNFTLKIRSTKLEDSAMYFCASSEADTNYGYTFGSGTRLTVV.

The chain carries TRBV19 and TRBJ1-1, with D uncertain. CDR1 and CDR2 (germline): LNHDA, SQIVND (reference sequence). V shed 2 bases and J shed 1 base, with 11 bases lying between them. This CDR3 spans 15 amino acids. The CDR3 is CASSIPLRPNTEAFF. CDR3 coding DNA: TGTGCCAGTAGTATACCCCTGAGGCCGAACACTGAAGCTTTCTTT.

This chain links TRBV18 with TRBJ2-1; D possibly uses TRBD1 or TRBD2 (5 bases each). Germline lookup yields CDR1 KGHSH and CDR2 LQKENI. CDR3 size: 16 residues. Trimming took 2 bases from V and 4 from J, leaving 15 bases between them. The DNA for the CDR3 is TGTGCCAGCTCACCATTAATCCGGGACCCTTACAATGAGCAGTTCTTC. Amino acid sequence: CASSPLIRDPYNEQFF.

J is TRBJ2-3 and V is TRBV18; 9 nucleotides line up with TRBD1. There are 15 residues in the CDR3. Trimming cost V 1 base and J 2 bases; bases outside gene matches: 1. Germline CDR1 is KGHSH and CDR2 is LQKENI. The CDR3 region is CASSPRDRATDTQYF. The CDR3 region has the DNA TGTGCCAGCTCACCACGGGACAGGGCCACAGATACGCAGTATTTT.

This clone was observed at least ten times. The CDR3 region has the DNA TGTGCCAGCAGCTTAGCGAAGACAGGAATCGGAAACACCATATATTTT. Residues: CASSLAKTGIGNTIYF. The V gene is TRBV7-9, the J gene TRBJ1-3; possibly TRBD1 for D (6 bases). Germline CDR1 is SEHNR and CDR2 is FQNEAQ (reference sequence). This CDR3 contains 16 residues. V lost 0 bases and J 4 bases, leaving 13 bases between the germline ends.

The table lists this clone with a count of one. V is TRBV5-4 and J is TRBJ2-5; possible D gene TRBD2, 6 bases. V was shortened by 4 bases and J by 1 base, with 17 bases between the two germline ends. The germline CDR1 and CDR2 sequences are SGHNT and YYREEE (reference sequence). The CDR3 totals 16 residues. CDR3 in DNA: TGTGCCAGCAGCACTACCTTCGTAGCGGCCCAAGAGACCCAGTACTTC. It yields the protein CASSTTFVAAQETQYF.

The chain combines TRBV27 with TRBJ2-7; D gene ambiguous. V was pared by 6 bases and J by 5 bases, with 14 bases between. The V gene's germline CDR1 is MNHEY and CDR2 SMNVEV (reference sequence). The CDR3 contains 13 residues. The CDR3 sequence: CASSPHVVDEQYF. The CDR3 region has the DNA TGTGCCAGCAGCCCCCACGTCGTGGACGAGCAGTACTTC.

V gene TRBV7-8 combines with J gene TRBJ2-2; D is unresolved. The V end lost 1 base, the J end lost 1 base, and 10 bases lay between the germline ends. CDR3 length equals 16 residues. Per germline, CDR1 SGHVS and CDR2 FQNEAQ. DNA of the CDR3: TGTGCCAGCAGCTTAGTTGGGATTTTGAACACCGGGGAGCTGTTTTTT. This codes for CASSLVGILNTGELFF. The whole variable domain, remainder taken from reference TRBV7-8 and TRBJ2-2, is GAGVSQSPRYKVAKRGQDVALRCDPISGHVSLFWYQQALGQGPEFLTYFQNEAQLDKSGLPSDRFFAERPEGSVSTLKIQRTQQEDSAVYLCASSLVGILNTGELFFGEGSRLTVL.

This clone was seen once. The rearrangement joins TRBV18 to TRBJ2-6, with a tentative D call TRBD1 (5 bases). The CDR3 length is 19 residues. Trimming pared 3 bases from V and 0 bases from J, leaving 18 bases between. Germline CDR1 and CDR2: KGHSH and LQKENI. CDR3 residues: CASSPRGSVSPSGANVLTF. The DNA of the CDR3 is TGTGCCAGCTCACCTAGGGGCTCGGTCAGTCCCTCTGGGGCCAACGTCCTGACTTTC.

CDR3: CAISVGPCIQSRANVLTF. The CDR3 DNA is TGTGCCATCAGTGTCGGGCCCTGTATACAAAGTCGGGCCAACGTCCTGACTTTC. V gene TRBV10-3 combines with J gene TRBJ2-6; D is ambiguous. The CDR3 has 18 amino acids. The germline V and J ends were trimmed by 4 bases and 5 bases, with 21 bases remaining between them. Germline CDR1 ENHRY, CDR2 SYGVKD.

The gene calls are TRBV5-1 and TRBJ1-1; no firm D call. The CDR3 has 16 amino acids. Trimming cost V 4 bases and J 1 base, with 17 bases left between them. Per the germline V gene, CDR1 is SGHRS and CDR2 is YFSETQ. Here the CDR3 reads CASSAARGLGNTEAFF. The DNA of the CDR3 is TGCGCCAGCAGCGCCGCCCGAGGTTTGGGGAACACTGAAGCTTTCTTT.